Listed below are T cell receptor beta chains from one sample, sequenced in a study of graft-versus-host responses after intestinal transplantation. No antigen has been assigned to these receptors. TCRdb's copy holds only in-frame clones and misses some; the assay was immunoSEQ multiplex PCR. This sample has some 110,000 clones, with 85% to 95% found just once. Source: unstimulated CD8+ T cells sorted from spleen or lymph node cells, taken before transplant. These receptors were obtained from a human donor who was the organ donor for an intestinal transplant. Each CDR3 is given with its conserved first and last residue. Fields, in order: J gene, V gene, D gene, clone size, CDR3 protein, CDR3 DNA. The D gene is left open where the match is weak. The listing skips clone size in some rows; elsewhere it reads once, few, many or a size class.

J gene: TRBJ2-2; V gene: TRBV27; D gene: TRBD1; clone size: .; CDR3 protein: CASSFGAVTGGGTGELFF; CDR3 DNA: TGTGCCAGCAGTTTCGGGGCTGTGACAGGGGGGGGCACCGGGGAGCTGTTTTTT
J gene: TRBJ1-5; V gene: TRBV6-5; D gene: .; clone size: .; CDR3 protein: CASSYGGANQPQHF; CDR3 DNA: TGTGCCAGCAGTTATGGGGGGGCCAATCAGCCCCAGCATTTT
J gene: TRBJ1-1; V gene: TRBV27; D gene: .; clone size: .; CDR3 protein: CASSNIPTTGAVEAFF; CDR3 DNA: TGTGCCAGCAGCAACATACCCACGACAGGCGCTGTTGAAGCTTTCTTT
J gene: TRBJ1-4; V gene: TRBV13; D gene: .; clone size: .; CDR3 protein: CASSLGTGGGLFF; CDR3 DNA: TGTGCCAGCAGCTTAGGGACAGGAGGAGGACTGTTTTTT
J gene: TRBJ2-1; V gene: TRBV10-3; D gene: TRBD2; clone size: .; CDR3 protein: CAISTSGNNNEQFF; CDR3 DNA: TGTGCCATCAGTACTAGCGGGAACAACAATGAGCAGTTCTTC
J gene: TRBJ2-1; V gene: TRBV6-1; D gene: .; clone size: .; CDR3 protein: CASSQDSIYNEQFF; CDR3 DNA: TGTGCCAGCAGCCAAGACAGTATATACAATGAGCAGTTCTTC
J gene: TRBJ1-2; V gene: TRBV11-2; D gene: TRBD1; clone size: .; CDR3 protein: CASSLADRDGYTF; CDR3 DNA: TGTGCCAGCAGCTTAGCGGACAGGGACGGCTACACCTTC
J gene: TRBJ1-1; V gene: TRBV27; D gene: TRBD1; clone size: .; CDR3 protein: CASSFTGAEAFF; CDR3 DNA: TGTGCCAGCAGTTTCACAGGGGCTGAAGCTTTCTTT
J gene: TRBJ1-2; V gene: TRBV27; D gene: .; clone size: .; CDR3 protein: CASSPTTPDSFYGYTF; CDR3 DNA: TGTGCCAGCAGTCCCACAACTCCGGACAGCTTCTATGGCTACACCTTC
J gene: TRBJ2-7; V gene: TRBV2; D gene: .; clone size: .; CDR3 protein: CASSESLWAPYEQYF; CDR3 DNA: TGTGCCAGCAGTGAAAGTTTGTGGGCCCCCTACGAGCAGTACTTC
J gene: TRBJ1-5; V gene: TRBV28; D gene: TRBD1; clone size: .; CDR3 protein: CASSFHRGLYNQPQHF; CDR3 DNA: TGTGCCAGCAGCTTTCACAGGGGACTCTATAATCAGCCCCAGCATTTT
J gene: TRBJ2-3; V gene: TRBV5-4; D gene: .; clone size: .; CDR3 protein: CASKLGDTQYF; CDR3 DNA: TGTGCCAGCAAACTGGGGGATACGCAGTATTTT
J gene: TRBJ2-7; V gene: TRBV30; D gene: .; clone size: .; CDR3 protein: CAWSYSGREQYF; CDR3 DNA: TGTGCCTGGAGTTACTCTGGGCGCGAGCAGTACTTC
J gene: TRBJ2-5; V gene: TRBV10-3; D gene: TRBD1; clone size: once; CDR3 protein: CATYGGTGIETQYF; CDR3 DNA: TGTGCCACCTACGGCGGGACAGGGATTGAGACCCAGTACTTC
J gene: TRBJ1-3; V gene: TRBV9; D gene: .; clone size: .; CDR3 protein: CASSPRVSGNTIYF; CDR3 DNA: TGTGCCAGCAGCCCCCGGGTCTCTGGAAACACCATATATTTT
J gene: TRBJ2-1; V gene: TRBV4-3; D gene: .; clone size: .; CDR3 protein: CASSQGRGSSYNEQFF; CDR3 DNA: TGCGCCAGCAGCCAAGGACGTGGGAGCTCCTACAATGAGCAGTTCTTC
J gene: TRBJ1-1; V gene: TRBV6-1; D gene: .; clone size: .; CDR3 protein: CASSEGAGDEAFF; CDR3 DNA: TGTGCCAGCAGTGAAGGGGCAGGGGATGAAGCTTTCTTT
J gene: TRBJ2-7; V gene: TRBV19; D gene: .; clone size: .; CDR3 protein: CASSMGGGYEQYF; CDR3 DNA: TGTGCCAGTAGTATGGGGGGTGGGTACGAGCAGTACTTC
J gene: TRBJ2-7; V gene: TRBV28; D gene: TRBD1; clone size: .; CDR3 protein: CASRRGGWYF; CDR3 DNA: TGTGCCAGCAGGCGAGGGGGCTGGTACTTC
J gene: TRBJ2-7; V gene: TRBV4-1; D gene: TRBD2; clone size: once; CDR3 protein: CASSQDLREASYEQYF; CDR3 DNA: TGCGCCAGCAGCCAAGATCTACGGGAGGCTTCCTACGAGCAGTACTTC
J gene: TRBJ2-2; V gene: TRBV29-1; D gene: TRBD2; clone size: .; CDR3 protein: CSVTGTSGSSTGELFF; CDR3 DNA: TGCAGCGTGACCGGGACTAGCGGGAGTTCTACCGGGGAGCTGTTTTTT
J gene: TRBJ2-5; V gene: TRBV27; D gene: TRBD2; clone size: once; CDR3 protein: CASSSSSGSAETQYF; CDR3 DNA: TGTGCCAGCAGTTCGTCTAGCGGGAGTGCGGAGACCCAGTACTTC
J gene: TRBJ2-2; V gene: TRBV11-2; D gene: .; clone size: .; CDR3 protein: CASSLVTYTGELFF; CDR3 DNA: TGTGCCAGCAGCTTAGTTACATACACCGGGGAGCTGTTTTTT
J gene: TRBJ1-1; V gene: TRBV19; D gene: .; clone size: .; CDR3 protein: CASSMNSGTTEAFF; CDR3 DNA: TGTGCCAGTAGCATGAATTCAGGGACCACTGAAGCTTTCTTT
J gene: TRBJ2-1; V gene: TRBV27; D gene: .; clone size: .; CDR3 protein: CAARQGSSYNEQFF; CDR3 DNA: TGTGCCGCCCGGCAGGGGTCCTCTTACAATGAGCAGTTCTTC
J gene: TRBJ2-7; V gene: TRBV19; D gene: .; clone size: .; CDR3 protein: CASRMAGSYEQYF; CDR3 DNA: TGTGCCAGTAGAATGGCAGGATCCTACGAGCAGTACTTC
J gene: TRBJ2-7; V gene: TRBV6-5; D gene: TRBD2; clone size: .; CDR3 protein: CASRLLAGSSYEQYF; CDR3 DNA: TGTGCCAGCAGACTACTAGCGGGATCCTCCTACGAGCAGTACTTC
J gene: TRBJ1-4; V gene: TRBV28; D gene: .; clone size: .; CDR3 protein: CASSFWTNEKLFF; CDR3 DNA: TGTGCCAGCAGTTTTTGGACTAATGAAAAACTGTTTTTT
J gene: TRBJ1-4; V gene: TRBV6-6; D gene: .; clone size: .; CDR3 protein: CASSYSSGEMFEKLFF; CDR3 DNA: TGTGCCAGCAGTTACTCGAGTGGGGAAATGTTCGAAAAACTGTTTTTT
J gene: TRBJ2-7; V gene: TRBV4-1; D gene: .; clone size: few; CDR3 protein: CASSQDWDWSSYEQYF; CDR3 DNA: TGCGCCAGCAGCCAAGATTGGGACTGGAGCTCCTACGAGCAGTACTTC
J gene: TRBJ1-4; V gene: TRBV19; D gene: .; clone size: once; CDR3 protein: CASNGPNEKLFF; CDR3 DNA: TGTGCCAGTAACGGACCTAATGAAAAACTGTTTTTT
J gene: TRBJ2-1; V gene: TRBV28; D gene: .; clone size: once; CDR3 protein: CASSTLGSSYNEQFF; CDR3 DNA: TGTGCCAGCAGCACACTAGGCAGCTCCTACAATGAGCAGTTCTTC
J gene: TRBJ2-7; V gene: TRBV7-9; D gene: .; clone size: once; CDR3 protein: CASSLGTTLSYEQYF; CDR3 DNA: TGTGCCAGCAGCTTAGGGACTACCCTCTCCTACGAGCAGTACTTC
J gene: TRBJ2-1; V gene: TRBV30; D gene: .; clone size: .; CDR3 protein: CAWSVSRYNEQFF; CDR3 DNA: TGTGCCTGGAGTGTATCCAGATACAATGAGCAGTTCTTC
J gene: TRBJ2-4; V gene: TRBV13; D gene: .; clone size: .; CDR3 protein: CASSPHRDQRQYF; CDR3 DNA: TGTGCCAGCAGCCCCCACCGGGATCAACGACAGTACTTC
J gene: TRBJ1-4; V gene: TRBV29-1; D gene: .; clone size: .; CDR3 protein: CSVESHSNEKLFF; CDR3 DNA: TGCAGCGTTGAAAGTCACTCTAATGAAAAACTGTTTTTT
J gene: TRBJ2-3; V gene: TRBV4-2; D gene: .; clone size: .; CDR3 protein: CASSQDGLVAPSTQYF; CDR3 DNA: TGTGCCAGCAGCCAAGACGGCCTAGTGGCGCCCTCTACGCAGTATTTT
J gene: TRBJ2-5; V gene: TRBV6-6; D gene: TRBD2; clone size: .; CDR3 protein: CASSETSAVQETQYF; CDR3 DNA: TGTGCCAGCAGCGAGACTAGCGCCGTCCAAGAGACCCAGTACTTC
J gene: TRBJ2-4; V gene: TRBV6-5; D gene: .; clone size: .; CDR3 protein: CASSYSPYLAKNIQYF; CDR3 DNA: TGTGCCAGCAGTTACTCTCCTTACCTAGCCAAAAACATTCAGTACTTC
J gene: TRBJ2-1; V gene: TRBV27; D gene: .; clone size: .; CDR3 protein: CASSFYNEQFF; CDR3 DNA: TGTGCCAGCAGTTTCTACAATGAGCAGTTCTTC
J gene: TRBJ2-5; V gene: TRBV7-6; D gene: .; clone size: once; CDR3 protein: CASSPRAEREETQYF; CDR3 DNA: TGTGCCAGCAGCCCCAGAGCGGAGAGGGAAGAGACCCAGTACTTC
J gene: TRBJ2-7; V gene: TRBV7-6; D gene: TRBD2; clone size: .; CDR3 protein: CASSLGASGSYEQYF; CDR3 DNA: TGTGCCAGCAGCTTAGGAGCTAGCGGGAGCTACGAGCAGTACTTC
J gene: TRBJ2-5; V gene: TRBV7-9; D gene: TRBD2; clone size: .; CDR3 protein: CASSSLSLAGEGAETQYF; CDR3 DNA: TGTGCCAGCAGCTCCTTAAGCCTAGCGGGAGAGGGCGCGGAGACCCAGTACTTC
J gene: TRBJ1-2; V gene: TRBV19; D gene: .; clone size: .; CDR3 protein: CASTLQANPYGYTF; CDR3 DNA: TGTGCCAGTACCCTCCAGGCGAATCCCTATGGCTACACCTTC
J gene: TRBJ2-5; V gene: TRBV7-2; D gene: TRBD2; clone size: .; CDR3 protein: CASSTLAGVGVEQYF; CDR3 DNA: TGTGCCAGCAGCACCCTAGCGGGGGTGGGGGTGGAGCAGTACTTC
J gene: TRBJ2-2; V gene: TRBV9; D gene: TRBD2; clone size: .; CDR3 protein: CASSLGTSGSTGELFF; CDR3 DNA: TGTGCCAGCAGCCTCGGGACTAGCGGGAGCACCGGGGAGCTGTTTTTT
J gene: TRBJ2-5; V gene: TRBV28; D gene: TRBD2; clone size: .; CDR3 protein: CASGSAGGKETQYF; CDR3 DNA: TGTGCCAGCGGCTCAGCGGGAGGAAAAGAGACCCAGTACTTC